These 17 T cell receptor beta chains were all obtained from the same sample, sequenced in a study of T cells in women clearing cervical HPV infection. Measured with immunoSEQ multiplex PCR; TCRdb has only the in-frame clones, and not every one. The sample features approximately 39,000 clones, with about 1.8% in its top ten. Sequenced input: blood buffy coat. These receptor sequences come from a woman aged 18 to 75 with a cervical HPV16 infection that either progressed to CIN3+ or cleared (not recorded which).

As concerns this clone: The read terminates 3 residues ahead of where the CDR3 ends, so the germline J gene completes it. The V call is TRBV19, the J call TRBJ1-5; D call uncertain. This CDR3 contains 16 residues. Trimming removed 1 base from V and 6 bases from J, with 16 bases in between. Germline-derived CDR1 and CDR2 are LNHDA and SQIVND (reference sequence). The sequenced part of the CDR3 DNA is TGTGCCAGTAGTATAGGGAGTGGAGTCGAGGGTCAGCCC. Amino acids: CASSIGSGVEGQP. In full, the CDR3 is CASSIGSGVEGQPQHF. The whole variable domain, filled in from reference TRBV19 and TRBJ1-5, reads DGGITQSPKYLFRKEGQNVTLSCEQNLNHDAMYWYRQDPGQGLRLIYYSQIVNDFQKGDIAEGYSVSREKKESFPLTVTSAQKNPTAFYLCASSIGSGVEGQPQHFGDGTRLSIL.

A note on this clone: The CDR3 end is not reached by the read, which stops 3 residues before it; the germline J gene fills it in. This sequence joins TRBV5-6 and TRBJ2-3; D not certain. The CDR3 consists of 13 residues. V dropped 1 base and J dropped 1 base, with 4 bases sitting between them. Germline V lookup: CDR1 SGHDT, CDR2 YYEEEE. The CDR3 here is CASSLRGTDTQYF. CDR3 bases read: TGTGCCAGCAGCTTGAGGGGCACAGATACG.

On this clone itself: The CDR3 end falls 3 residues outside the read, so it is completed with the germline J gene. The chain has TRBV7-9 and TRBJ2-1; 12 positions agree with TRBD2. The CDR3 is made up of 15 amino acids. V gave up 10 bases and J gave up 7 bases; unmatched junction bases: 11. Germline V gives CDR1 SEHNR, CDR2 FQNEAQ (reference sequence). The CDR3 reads CATPTLAGGGNEQFF. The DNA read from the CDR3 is TGTGCCACCCCAACCCTAGCGGGGGGGGGTAATGAG.

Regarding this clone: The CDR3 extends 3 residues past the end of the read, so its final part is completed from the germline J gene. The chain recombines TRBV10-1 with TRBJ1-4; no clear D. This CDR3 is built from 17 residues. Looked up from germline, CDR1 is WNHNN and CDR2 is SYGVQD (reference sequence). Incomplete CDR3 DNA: TGCGCCAGCAGTGAGACGCTAACCCGGCGGAACAATGATTCA. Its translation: CASSETLTRRNNDS. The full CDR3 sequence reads CASSETLTRRNNDSLFF.

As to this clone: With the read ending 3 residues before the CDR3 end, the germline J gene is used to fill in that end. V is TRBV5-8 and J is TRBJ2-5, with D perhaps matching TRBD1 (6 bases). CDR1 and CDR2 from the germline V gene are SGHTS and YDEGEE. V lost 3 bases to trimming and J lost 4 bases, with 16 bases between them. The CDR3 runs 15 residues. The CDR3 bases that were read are TGTGCCAGCAGCTACTACAGGGTCCACGGAGAGACC. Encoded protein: CASSYYRVHGET. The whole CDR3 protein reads CASSYYRVHGETQYF.

Partial CDR3 DNA: TGTGCCAGTAGTAAGGAGGCGGTGAACACCGGGGAG. Encoded protein: CASSKEAVNTGE. The entire CDR3 is CASSKEAVNTGELFF. The gene calls are TRBV19 and TRBJ2-2; a weak D match, TRBD2 (5 bases). The CDR3 end lies 3 residues beyond the end of the read and is filled in from the germline J gene. Trimming removed 4 bases at V and 1 base at J, with 10 bases between. Looked up from germline, CDR1 is LNHDA and CDR2 is SQIVND (reference sequence). The CDR3 consists of 15 residues.

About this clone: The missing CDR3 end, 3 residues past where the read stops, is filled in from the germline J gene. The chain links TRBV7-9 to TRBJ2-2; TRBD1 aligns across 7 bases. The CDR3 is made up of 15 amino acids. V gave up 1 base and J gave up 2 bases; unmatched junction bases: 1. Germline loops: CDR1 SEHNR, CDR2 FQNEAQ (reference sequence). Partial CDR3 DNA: TGTGCCAGCAGCTTAGACAGGGGAAACACCGGGGAG. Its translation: CASSLDRGNTGE. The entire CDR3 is CASSLDRGNTGELFF.

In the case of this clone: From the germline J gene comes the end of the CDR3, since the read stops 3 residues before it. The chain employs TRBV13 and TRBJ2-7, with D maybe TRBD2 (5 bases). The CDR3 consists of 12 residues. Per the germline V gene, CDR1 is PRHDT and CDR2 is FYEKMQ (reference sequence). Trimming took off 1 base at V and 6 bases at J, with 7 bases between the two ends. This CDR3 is CASSLVLGEQYF. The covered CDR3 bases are TGTGCCAGCAGCTTAGTACTAGGCGAG.

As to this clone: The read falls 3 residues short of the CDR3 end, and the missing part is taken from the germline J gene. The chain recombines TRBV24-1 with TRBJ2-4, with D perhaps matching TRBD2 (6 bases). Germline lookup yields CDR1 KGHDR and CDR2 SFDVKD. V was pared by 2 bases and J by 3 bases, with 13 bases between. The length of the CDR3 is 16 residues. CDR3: CATSDSQGLGKNIQYF. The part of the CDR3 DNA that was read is TGTGCCACCAGTGATTCGCAGGGACTCGGCAAAAACATT.

Partial CDR3 DNA: TGCAGTGCTAGATCTTTTGCCGGGACAGGTTACGAG. Its translation is CSARSFAGTGYE. The CDR3 as a whole reads CSARSFAGTGYEQYF. The chain uses TRBV20-1 and TRBJ2-7; TRBD1 aligns across 8 bases. The read halts 3 residues ahead of the CDR3 end, with the missing end drawn from the germline J gene. Per the germline V gene, CDR1 is DFQATT and CDR2 is SNEGSKA (reference sequence). Trimming took 2 bases from V and 4 from J; bases not matched to a gene: 10. The CDR3 totals 15 residues.

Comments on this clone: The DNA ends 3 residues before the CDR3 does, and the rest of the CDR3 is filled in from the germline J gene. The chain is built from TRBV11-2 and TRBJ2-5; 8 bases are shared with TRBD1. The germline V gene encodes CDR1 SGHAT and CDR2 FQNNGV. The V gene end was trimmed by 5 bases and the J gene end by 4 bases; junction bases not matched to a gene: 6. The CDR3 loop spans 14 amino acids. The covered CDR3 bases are TGTGCCAGCAGCCCGACAGGGGTAAGAGAGACC. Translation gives CASSPTGVRET. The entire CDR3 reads CASSPTGVRETQYF.

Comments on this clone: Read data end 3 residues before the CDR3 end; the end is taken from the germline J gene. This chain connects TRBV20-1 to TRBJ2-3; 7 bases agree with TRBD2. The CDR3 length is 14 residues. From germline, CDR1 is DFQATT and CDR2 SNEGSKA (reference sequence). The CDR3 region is CSASPTSARETQYF. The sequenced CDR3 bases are TGCAGTGCTAGCCCCACTAGCGCCAGAGAGACG.

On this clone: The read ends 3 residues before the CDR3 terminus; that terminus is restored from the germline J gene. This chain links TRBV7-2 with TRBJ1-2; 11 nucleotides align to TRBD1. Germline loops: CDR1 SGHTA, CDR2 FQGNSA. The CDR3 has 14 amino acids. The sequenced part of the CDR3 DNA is TGTGCCAGCAGCGCCGGACAGGGGGCCTACGAC. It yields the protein CASSAGQGAYD. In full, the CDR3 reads CASSAGQGAYDYTF. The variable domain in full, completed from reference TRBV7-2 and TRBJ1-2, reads GAGVSQSPSNKVTEKGKDVELRCDPISGHTALYWYRQSLGQGLEFLIYFQGNSAPDKSGLPSDRFSAERTGGSVSTLTIQRTQQEDSAVYLCASSAGQGAYDYTFGSGTRLTVV.

The CDR3 bases that were read are TGTGCCAGCAGCTTAGCCGTGGACAGGGGATATGGT. This translates into CASSLAVDRGYG. The full-length CDR3 reads as CASSLAVDRGYGQYF. The rearrangement uses TRBV7-2 and TRBJ2-4, with TRBD1 matching over 9 bases. The sequenced fragment ends 3 residues before the CDR3 boundary, so the rest is inferred from the germline J gene. Germline V gene sequence: CDR1 SGHTA, CDR2 FQGNSA. The CDR3 spans 15 residues.

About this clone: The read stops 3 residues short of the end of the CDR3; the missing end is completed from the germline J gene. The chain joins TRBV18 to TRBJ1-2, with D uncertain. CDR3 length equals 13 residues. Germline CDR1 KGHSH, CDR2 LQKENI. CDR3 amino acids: CASSPVEGYDYTF. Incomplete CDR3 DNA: TGTGCCAGCTCCCCCGTCGAGGGCTACGAC.

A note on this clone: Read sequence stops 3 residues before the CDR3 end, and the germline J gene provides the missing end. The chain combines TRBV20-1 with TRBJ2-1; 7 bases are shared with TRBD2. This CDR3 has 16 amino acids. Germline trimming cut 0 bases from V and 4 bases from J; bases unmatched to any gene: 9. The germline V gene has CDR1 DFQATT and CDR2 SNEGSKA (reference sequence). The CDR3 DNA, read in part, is TGCAGTGCTAGAGATCCAGCGGGGCCGGGGTACAATGAG. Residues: CSARDPAGPGYNE. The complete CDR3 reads CSARDPAGPGYNEQFF.

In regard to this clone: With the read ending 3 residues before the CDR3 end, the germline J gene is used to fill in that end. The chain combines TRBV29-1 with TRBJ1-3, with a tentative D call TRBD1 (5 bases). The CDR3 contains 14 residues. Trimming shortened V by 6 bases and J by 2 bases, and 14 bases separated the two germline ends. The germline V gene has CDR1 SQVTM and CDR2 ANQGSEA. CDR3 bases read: TGCAGCGTGACTGGCGGGGCTCCTGGAAACACC. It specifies CSVTGGAPGNT. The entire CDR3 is CSVTGGAPGNTIYF.